A single sample gave rise to the 20 T cell receptor beta chains below, sequenced in a study of CD8+ T cells in alopecia areata. Treatment here: oral pan-JAK inhibitor, 5-10 mg twice daily. After isolation, RNA underwent reverse transcription to generate cDNA as the sequencing template. TCRdb's table, derived via immunoSEQ multiplex PCR, lists solely in-frame clones and lacks some. The table has about 140,000 clones, roughly 52% seen once. The input for sequencing was CD8+ T cells sorted from blood, taken at week 4, from a patient treated with tofacitinib. These receptors originate from a human donor with alopecia areata.

This clone was counted a few times. The rearrangement links TRBV7-2 to TRBJ2-2; D may match TRBD1 or TRBD2 (5 bases each). V lost 2 bases, J lost 3 bases, and 16 bases lay in between. Per the germline V gene, CDR1 is SGHTA and CDR2 is FQGNSA. The CDR3 is 17 residues long. Here the CDR3 reads CASSLPRGAPDTGELFF. DNA for the CDR3: TGTGCCAGCAGCTTACCGAGAGGGGCGCCGGACACCGGGGAGCTGTTTTTT.

This rearrangement joins TRBV30 to TRBJ2-5, with D possibly matching TRBD2 (5 bases). CDR3 length: 12 residues. V lost 3 bases, J lost 3 bases, and 8 bases lay in between. Germline lookup yields CDR1 GTSNPN and CDR2 SVGIG (reference sequence). The CDR3 DNA follows: TGTGCCTGGAGAGGAGGAGAAGAGACCCAGTACTTC. It is translated as CAWRGGEETQYF.

V and J are TRBV7-3 and TRBJ1-4; 7 bases line up with TRBD1. Trimming removed 0 bases from V and 0 bases from J; junction bases left unmatched: 1. Germline CDR1 SGHTA, CDR2 FQGTGA. This CDR3 has 16 residues. The CDR3 DNA reads as TGTGCCAGCAGCTTAACCGGACAGGCAACTAATGAAAAACTGTTTTTT. It encodes CASSLTGQATNEKLFF.

V is TRBV27 and J is TRBJ1-1; the D gene is possibly TRBD1 (6 bases). V gave up 6 bases and J gave up 4 bases, with 12 bases separating them. Per germline, CDR1 MNHEY and CDR2 SMNVEV (reference sequence). There are 13 residues in the CDR3. The CDR3 coding sequence is TGTGCCAGCAGCCAGGGGCAGAGCACTGAAGCTTTCTTT. The encoded protein is CASSQGQSTEAFF.

The chain recombines TRBV2 with TRBJ2-5; no reliable D call. V was clipped by 2 bases and J by 4 bases, with 5 bases between them. The CDR3 consists of 12 residues. CDR1 and CDR2 from the germline V gene are SNHLY and FYNNEI. CDR3 coding DNA: TGTGCCAGCAGTGAATGGAGAGAGACCCAGTACTTC. Its protein product is CASSEWRETQYF.

About this clone itself: This clone may be a read error of a much larger clone one base away. This rearrangement joins TRBV7-3 to TRBJ2-2; no firm D call. Germline loops: CDR1 SGHTA, CDR2 FQGTGA. The CDR3 extends over 11 amino acids. V was pared by 2 bases and J by 6 bases, with 1 base between. CDR3 nucleotide sequence: TGTGCCAGCAGCTTATCCGGGGAGCTGTTTTTT. Encoded protein: CASSLSGELFF.

The V gene is TRBV9, the J gene TRBJ2-7; 11 positions agree with TRBD1. Germline-derived CDR1 and CDR2 are SGDLS and YYNGEE. With 0 bases clipped from V and 2 bases from J, the junction kept 1 base outside the gene matches. The length of the CDR3 is 15 residues. The CDR3 here is CASSVGDRGAYEQYF. The CDR3 coding sequence is TGTGCCAGCAGCGTAGGGGACAGGGGGGCCTACGAGCAGTACTTC. The full variable domain, rest sourced from reference TRBV9 and TRBJ2-7, is DSGVTQTPKHLITATGQRVTLRCSPRSGDLSVYWYQQSLDQGLQFLIQYYNGEERAKGNILERFSAQQFPDLHSELNLSSLELGDSALYFCASSVGDRGAYEQYFGPGTRLTVT.

This clone has just a few counts. This chain uses TRBV7-9 with TRBJ2-3, with 9 nucleotides matching TRBD1. The germline V gene encodes CDR1 SEHNR and CDR2 FQNEAQ (reference sequence). V shed 0 bases and J 6 bases; nucleotides not matched to a gene: 10. The CDR3 covers 17 residues. The CDR3 loop is CASSLAWDRDGSDTQYF. CDR3 DNA sequence: TGTGCCAGCAGCTTAGCTTGGGACAGGGATGGGAGTGATACGCAGTATTTT.

This clone was picked up a small number of times. V gene TRBV7-9 combines with J gene TRBJ1-4; 9 bases align to TRBD1. After removal of 2 bases from V and 7 bases from J, the junction contained 11 bases not matched to a gene. The CDR3 length is 17 residues. Germline values: CDR1 SEHNR, CDR2 FQNEAQ (reference sequence). The CDR3 DNA reads TGTGCCAGCAGCTTAAACTCCCTGTTACAGGGGGCTGAAAAACTGTTTTTT. Translation: CASSLNSLLQGAEKLFF.

This clone was detected a few times. V gene TRBV30 combines with J gene TRBJ1-5; D not certain. V lost 0 bases and J lost 6, with 9 bases in between. The CDR3 runs to 13 residues. Germline V gene sequence: CDR1 GTSNPN, CDR2 SVGIG (reference sequence). CDR3 protein: CAWSVTRRQPQHF. The CDR3 DNA reads as TGTGCCTGGAGTGTAACGAGGCGTCAGCCCCAGCATTTT. The full variable domain, completed using reference TRBV30 and TRBJ1-5, is SQTIHQWPATLVQPVGSPLSLECTVEGTSNPNLYWYRQAAGRGLQLLFYSVGIGQISSEVPQNLSASRPQDRQFILSSKKLLLSDSGFYLCAWSVTRRQPQHFGDGTRLSIL.

The V and J genes are TRBV2 and TRBJ1-2; D unclear. There are 15 residues in the CDR3. V was pared by 0 bases and J by 3 bases, with 11 bases between. The germline V gene has CDR1 SNHLY and CDR2 FYNNEI. The CDR3: CASSEAVEVYYGYTF. The CDR3, as DNA: TGTGCCAGCAGTGAAGCGGTTGAAGTTTACTATGGCTACACCTTC.

The table lists this clone with a count of one. The CDR3, as DNA: TGCAGCGTAGACGGCTTCCAACCCTACAATGAGCAGTTCTTC. It yields the protein CSVDGFQPYNEQFF. V usage is TRBV29-1 and J usage is TRBJ2-1; no firm D call. Trimming shortened V by 6 bases and J by 2 bases, and 14 bases separated the two germline ends. CDR1 is SQVTM and CDR2 is ANQGSEA in the germline V gene. CDR3 size: 14 residues.

The V call is TRBV19, the J call TRBJ1-5; D call uncertain. The V gene lost 3 bases and the J gene lost 2 bases, with 11 bases spanning the gap. From germline, CDR1 is LNHDA and CDR2 SQIVND (reference sequence). CDR3 length equals 15 residues. The CDR3, as DNA: TGTGCCAGTAGTATGCGGGCCCTCGGCAATCAGCCCCAGCATTTT. Translated, it gives CASSMRALGNQPQHF.

This clone was picked up a small number of times. The chain couples TRBV5-6 to TRBJ2-7; 8 bases match TRBD1. V shed 2 bases and J 7 bases; nucleotides not matched to a gene: 5. CDR3 length: 13 residues. From germline, CDR1 is SGHDT and CDR2 YYEEEE. CDR3 nucleotide sequence: TGTGCCAGCAGCTTTGGACAGGGACCAGAGCAGTACTTC. This sequence encodes CASSFGQGPEQYF.

Here the CDR3 DNA reads TGTGCCAGCAGCGTAGTTGGGGGCATGAACACTGAAGCTTTCTTT. Translation gives CASSVVGGMNTEAFF. The chain combines TRBV9 with TRBJ1-1, with a weak D call TRBD1 (6 bases). Per the germline V gene, CDR1 is SGDLS and CDR2 is YYNGEE. Trimming pared 0 bases from V and 0 bases from J, leaving 9 bases between. This CDR3 comprises 15 residues.

This clone was recorded a few times. The chain joins TRBV11-2 to TRBJ2-5; 7 bases map to TRBD1. Germline V gene sequence: CDR1 SGHAT, CDR2 FQNNGV. V trimming: 0 bases; J trimming: 12 bases; junction bases outside the gene matches: 1. The CDR3 spans 11 residues. CDR3 loop: CASSLDGTEYF. As DNA, the CDR3 is TGTGCCAGCAGCTTAGACGGGACAGAGTACTTC.

This sequence joins TRBV29-1 and TRBJ1-2; D ambiguous. The CDR3 totals 16 residues. CDR1 SQVTM and CDR2 ANQGSEA come from the germline V gene. V lost 0 bases and J 5 bases, leaving 19 bases between the germline ends. The CDR3 sequence: CSVEEINSRIGYGYTF. CDR3 bases: TGCAGCGTTGAAGAGATCAACAGTAGGATCGGATATGGCTACACCTTC. The full variable domain, completed using reference TRBV29-1 and TRBJ1-2, is SAVISQKPSRDICQRGTSLTIQCQVDSQVTMMFWYRQQPGQSLTLIATANQGSEATYESGFVIDKFPISRPNLTFSTLTVSNMSPEDSSIYLCSVEEINSRIGYGYTFGSGTRLTVV.

The chain is built from TRBV4-1 and TRBJ2-7, with D perhaps being TRBD1 or TRBD2 (5 bases each). The V end was cut by 6 bases, the J end by 4 bases, with 13 bases between. CDR3 length: 13 amino acids. Germline loops: CDR1 MGHRA, CDR2 YSYEKL. CDR3 nucleotide sequence: TGCGCCAGCAGTCCGGGGCTGCCGTACGAGCAGTACTTC. It codes for CASSPGLPYEQYF.

This clone was detected once. The V gene is TRBV29-1, the J gene TRBJ2-2, with D perhaps TRBD1 (6 bases). Trimming stripped 5 bases from V and 1 base from J, with 14 bases between. This CDR3 spans 15 amino acids. In germline, CDR1 is SQVTM, CDR2 ANQGSEA. The CDR3 spells CSVQDGTLNTGELFF. The CDR3 DNA reads as TGCAGCGTTCAGGATGGGACATTGAACACCGGGGAGCTGTTTTTT.

This chain uses TRBV6-1 with TRBJ2-1; D is possibly TRBD2 (5 bases). This CDR3 spans 15 amino acids. The V gene's germline CDR1 is MNHNS and CDR2 SASEGT. Deletions cut 0 bases from V and 0 bases from J, with 6 bases between. The CDR3: CASSEAAGSYNEQFF. CDR3 DNA: TGTGCCAGCAGTGAAGCGGCGGGCTCCTACAATGAGCAGTTCTTC.